This T cell receptor (beta chain) derives from a study of blood T cells in healthy people across ages. The study, taken as a whole, reports: Getting older went along with TCR beta diversity per million T cells dropping roughly linearly.

Using a J-beta primer mix together with a sample-barcoded 5' primer, a second PCR was run for about 6 to 12 cycles. TCRdb recomputed calls from the 5' RACE reads with MiXCR, one row per CDR3 protein. The sample lists around 800,000 distinct CDR3 sequences; approximately 24% were seen once. The CDR3 spans 15 residues. The V end lost 5 bases, the J end lost 2 bases, and 10 bases lay between the germline ends. Details on this clonotype: No antigen is known for it.

This same sample was also part of a study on T cells of mothers and their children. According to that study: Donation came from a few healthy Caucasian mothers together with their six children. Reads recorded for TCR beta CDR3 numbered over 9 million per mother and around 3 million per child. Thymic selection molds TCR recombination products alike in related and unrelated pairs.

The specimen sequenced was blood. The V and J genes are TRBV12-3 or TRBV12-4 and TRBJ2-6, with D unresolved. The sequence was obtained from a boy aged 10-17 years in good health. The DNA of the CDR3 is TGTGCCAGCAGTCCCCCGTACCCTGGGGCCAACGTCCTGACTTTC. Its protein is CASSPPYPGANVLTF.